This is a list of T cell receptor beta chains from one sample in a study of CD8+CD57+ T cells in acquired aplastic anemia. TCRdb recomputed calls from the reads with MiXCR, one row per CDR3 protein. Among approximately 200,000 distinct CDR3 sequences listed, around 49% were seen once. Sequenced material: sorted CD4+, CD8+, or CD8+CD57+ T cells (not recorded which) from PBMCs. The receptor set was obtained from a human donor with aplastic anemia. CDR3s include the opening cysteine and the closing phenylalanine or tryptophan. D genes are given only for firm matches. Some rows have no size entry. The others give once, few or many, or a class for an expanded clone.

clone size	D gene	V gene	J gene	CDR3 protein	CDR3 DNA
few	TRBD1	TRBV7-6	TRBJ1-3	CASTNHSGGASGNTIYF	TGTGCCAGCACAAACCATTCAGGGGGAGCCTCTGGAAACACCATATATTTT
.	.	TRBV29-1	TRBJ2-1	CSVRGGRYNEQFF	TGCAGCGTACGGGGAGGCCGTTACAATGAGCAGTTCTTC
.	.	TRBV5-1	TRBJ1-2	CASSLTGYSYEDYGYTF	TGCGCCAGCAGCTTGACAGGGTACTCCTACGAGGACTATGGCTACACCTTC
few	.	TRBV10-3	TRBJ1-2	CASSEGGARSYGSTF	TGTGCCAGCAGTGAAGGGGGAGCAAGGTCGTATGGCTCCACCTTC
many	TRBD1	TRBV15	TRBJ2-3	CATSRAGQEPADTQYF	TGTGCCACCAGCAGAGCCGGACAGGAGCCCGCAGATACGCAGTATTTT
.	TRBD1	TRBV11-2	TRBJ2-2	CASRRDRGLDTGELFF	TGTGCCAGCAGAAGGGACAGGGGGCTGGACACCGGGGAGCTGTTTTTT
many	.	TRBV5-1	TRBJ2-5	CASSLPIGLESGETQYF	TGCGCCAGCAGCTTACCTATCGGGCTAGAAAGTGGAGAGACCCAGTACTTC
once	.	TRBV24-1	TRBJ2-2	CATSGDSGELFF	TGTGCCACCAGTGGTGACAGCGGGGAGCTGTTTTTT
.	TRBD1	TRBV19	TRBJ1-2	CASSQTGQGFYGYTF	TGTGCCAGTAGTCAAACGGGACAGGGGTTCTATGGCTACACCTTC
many	.	TRBV10-2	TRBJ1-1	CASSGTVGGRGRTTEAFF	TGCGCCAGCAGTGGTACCGTCGGCGGGAGAGGTAGGACCACTGAAGCTTTCTTT
once	TRBD1	TRBV9	TRBJ2-2	CASSVGQGSTGELFF	TGTGCCAGCAGCGTGGGACAGGGTTCAACCGGGGAGCTGTTTTTT
.	TRBD1	TRBV5-1	TRBJ1-2	CASSLTAGTDYGYTF	TGCGCCAGCAGCCTCACCGCGGGGACAGACTATGGCTACACCTTC
.	.	TRBV7-6	TRBJ2-2	CASSLAGLTGELFF	TGTGCCAGCAGCTTAGCGGGACTCACCGGGGAGCTGTTTTTT
.	.	TRBV29-1	TRBJ1-2	CSVDYRGGGYTF	TGCAGCGTTGATTATAGGGGTGGAGGCTACACCTTC
many	TRBD2	TRBV6-1	TRBJ2-7	CATLAGVYEQYF	TGTGCCACCCTAGCGGGGGTCTACGAGCAGTACTTC
.	TRBD1	TRBV7-2	TRBJ1-5	CASSLTGFNQPQHF	TGTGCCAGCAGCTTGACAGGGTTCAATCAGCCCCAGCATTTT
.	TRBD1	TRBV7-8	TRBJ1-6	CASSSGTGATSSPLHF	TGTGCCAGCAGCTCCGGGACAGGGGCAACATCTTCACCCCTCCACTTT
.	.	TRBV2	TRBJ2-7	CASSLGPKGTYEQYF	TGTGCCAGCAGTTTGGGTCCGAAGGGGACCTACGAGCAGTACTTC
.	.	TRBV24-1	TRBJ1-2	CATSDHTAGAFTF	TGTGCCACCAGTGATCACACAGCGGGGGCCTTCACCTTC
.	.	TRBV5-5	TRBJ2-7	CASSLEILAGEEQYF	TGTGCCAGCAGCTTGGAGATCCTAGCAGGGGAAGAGCAGTACTTC
once	TRBD1	TRBV7-2	TRBJ1-1	CASSSPGQDYTEAFF	TGTGCCAGCAGCTCCCCGGGACAGGACTACACTGAAGCTTTCTTT
.	.	TRBV12-3/TRBV12-4	TRBJ2-2	CASSVPRGHSGELFF	TGTGCCAGCAGTGTACCCAGGGGCCATAGCGGGGAGCTGTTTTTT
.	TRBD2	TRBV12-5	TRBJ2-7	CASGFGGWEYF	TGTGCTAGTGGTTTCGGGGGGTGGGAGTACTTC
.	.	TRBV4-2	TRBJ1-6	CASSLGGSTNSPLHF	TGTGCCAGCAGCTTAGGTGGCAGTACCAATTCACCCCTCCACTTT